These T cell receptor beta chains were read from a single sample in a study of T cells in Graves' hyperthyroidism and ophthalmopathy. TCRdb reprocessed the multiplex PCR reads via MiXCR and lists one record per CDR3 protein. The sample shows fewer than 650,000 distinct CDR3 sequences, about 15% of them seen only once. The sample taken for sequencing was blood. The source is a woman aged 40 to 50 with Graves' ophthalmopathy. Both conserved end residues are part of each CDR3. The D gene is left open where the match is weak. Size is omitted from some rows. Given values are once, few, many or a class for expanded clones.

clone size: many; D gene: .; V gene: TRBV6-5; CDR3 protein: CASTSNSGEAVQPQHF
clone size: many; D gene: .; V gene: TRBV12-3/TRBV12-4; CDR3 protein: CASTPDPGAEAFF
clone size: .; D gene: TRBD1; V gene: TRBV7-2; CDR3 protein: CASDQTGAGETQYF
clone size: many; D gene: .; V gene: TRBV12-3/TRBV12-4; CDR3 protein: CASSLGVAAAYEQYF
clone size: .; D gene: .; V gene: TRBV12-3/TRBV12-4; CDR3 protein: CASSLRQLGETQYF
clone size: .; D gene: TRBD1; V gene: TRBV6-2/TRBV6-3; CDR3 protein: CASSYSFGRGTGTNTEAFF
clone size: many; D gene: .; V gene: TRBV12-3/TRBV12-4; CDR3 protein: CASSLNPGDYEQYF
clone size: many; D gene: TRBD1; V gene: TRBV6-6; CDR3 protein: CASSYGTGTNTGELFF
clone size: many; D gene: .; V gene: TRBV6-1; CDR3 protein: CASSFRDGRYEQYF
clone size: few; D gene: .; V gene: TRBV19; CDR3 protein: CASSLETRPGDIQYF
clone size: many; D gene: .; V gene: TRBV6-5; CDR3 protein: CASKVPGTGAGETQYF
clone size: many; D gene: .; V gene: TRBV12-3/TRBV12-4; CDR3 protein: CASSYDRKLNTEAFF
clone size: many; D gene: TRBD1; V gene: TRBV7-9; CDR3 protein: CASSLGQSPYEQYF
clone size: many; D gene: TRBD2; V gene: TRBV6-1; CDR3 protein: CASSGWSWTSSYEQYF
clone size: few; D gene: TRBD2; V gene: TRBV28; CDR3 protein: CVAGDQETQYF
clone size: .; D gene: .; V gene: TRBV11-2; CDR3 protein: CTSSRGFYVEQYF
clone size: many; D gene: .; V gene: TRBV10-3; CDR3 protein: CAISGGRGMRSTEAFF